This TCR beta chain comes out of a study of CD8 T cells in ankylosing spondylitis. Study-level findings and limits: Researchers report that disease-linked clones proved CD8+ and relatively rare in peripheral blood.

Trimming removed 6 bases from V and 8 bases from J; junction bases left unmatched: 10. CDR1 and CDR2 (germline): MDHEN, SYDVKM. CDR3 length equals 14 residues. Library preparation for TCR beta used quantitative 5'-RACE with molecular barcodes. Using its own MiXCR run on the 5' RACE reads, TCRdb lists one record per CDR3 protein. The sample yields about 240,000 distinct CDR3 sequences, about 10% seen once. Note on this clonotype: Its antigen is unidentified.

The clonotype originates from a male donor with ankylosing spondylitis or in good health (not recorded which). The V call is TRBV28, the J call TRBJ1-2; 9 bases align to TRBD1. Material: blood, either unsorted or a sorted T cell fraction (not recorded which). The CDR3 spells CASSLDRGFGGYTF. The CDR3 bases are TGTGCCAGCAGCCTCGACAGGGGGTTCGGAGGCTACACCTTC.